This TCR beta chain was sequenced for a study of control samples from healthy donors and cancer patients. Profiled with immunoSEQ multiplex PCR; TCRdb holds only in-frame clones, not every one. The sample shows 70,000 to 100,000 clones, 91% of them seen only once. V was clipped by 8 bases and J by 9 bases; unmatched bases: 10. The CDR3 covers 13 residues. The germline CDR1 and CDR2 sequences are SNHLY and FYNNEI. The chain carries TRBV2 and TRBJ2-1; TRBD2 aligns across 7 bases. The TCR sequence derives from a man between 50 and 59 years old in good health. Sequencing input: blood. The CDR3 spells CASGAVSGGEQFF. The CDR3 nucleotides read TGTGCCAGCGGGGCGGTTTCGGGAGGTGAGCAGTTCTTC.